This T cell receptor beta chain was recorded in a study of cytomegalovirus exposure and HLA in healthy donors. The CDR3 loop spans 15 amino acids. Trimming at V came to 4 bases and at J to 2 bases, leaving 6 bases not matched to a gene. CDR1 is SNHLY and CDR2 is FYNNEI in the germline V gene. The PCR was carried out with 60 Vbeta primers and 13 Jbeta primers. Clones were read by immunoSEQ multiplex PCR, and TCRdb kept only the in-frame ones, dropping some. The sample shows some 110,000 clones, under 85% of them seen only once. Study-wide points: Later analysis showed most CMV-associated TCR beta chains appearing HLA-restricted.

Concerning this clone: The antigen is not known.

Input material: PBMCs. This chain uses TRBV2 with TRBJ2-3; 7 nucleotides match TRBD2. This receptor was obtained from a young man in good health and CMV-seropositive. CDR3: CASSGASGATDTQYF. The CDR3 coding sequence is TGTGCCAGCAGTGGCGCCAGCGGGGCCACAGATACGCAGTATTTT.